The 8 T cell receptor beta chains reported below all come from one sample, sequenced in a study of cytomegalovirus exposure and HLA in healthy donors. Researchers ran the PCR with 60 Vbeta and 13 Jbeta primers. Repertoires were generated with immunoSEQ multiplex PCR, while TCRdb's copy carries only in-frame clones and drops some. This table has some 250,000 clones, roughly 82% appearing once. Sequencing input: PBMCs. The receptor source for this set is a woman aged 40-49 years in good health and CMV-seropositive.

The CDR3 sequence is CASSLAGTPGNTIYF. CDR3 nucleotide sequence: TGTGCCAGCAGCTTAGCCGGGACACCTGGAAACACCATATATTTT. The chain has TRBV7-2 and TRBJ1-3; a possible D gene is TRBD1 (6 bases). The CDR3 extends over 15 amino acids. The V gene lost 0 bases and the J gene lost 2 bases, with 8 bases spanning the gap. Looked up from germline, CDR1 is SGHTA and CDR2 is FQGNSA.

The CDR3 DNA is TGCAGCGTTGAAGATCACGGCAGGGGGCCCTTCTATGGCTACACCTTC. Encoded protein: CSVEDHGRGPFYGYTF. V gene TRBV29-1 combines with J gene TRBJ1-2; 8 bases are shared with TRBD1. This CDR3 is 16 amino acids long. V lost 0 bases to trimming and J lost 4 bases; unmatched junction nucleotides: 10. In germline, CDR1 is SQVTM, CDR2 ANQGSEA.

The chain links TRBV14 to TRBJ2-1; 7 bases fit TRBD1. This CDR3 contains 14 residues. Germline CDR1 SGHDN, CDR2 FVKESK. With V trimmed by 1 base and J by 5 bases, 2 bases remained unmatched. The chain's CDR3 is CASSQAGGNNEQFF. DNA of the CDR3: TGTGCCAGCAGCCAAGCAGGGGGTAACAATGAGCAGTTCTTC.

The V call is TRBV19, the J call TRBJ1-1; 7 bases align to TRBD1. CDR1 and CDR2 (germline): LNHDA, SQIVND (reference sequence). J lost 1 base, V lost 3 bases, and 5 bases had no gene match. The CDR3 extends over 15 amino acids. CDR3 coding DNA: TGTGCCAGTAGTATTCTCCAGGGGGGGAACACTGAAGCTTTCTTT. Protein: CASSILQGGNTEAFF.

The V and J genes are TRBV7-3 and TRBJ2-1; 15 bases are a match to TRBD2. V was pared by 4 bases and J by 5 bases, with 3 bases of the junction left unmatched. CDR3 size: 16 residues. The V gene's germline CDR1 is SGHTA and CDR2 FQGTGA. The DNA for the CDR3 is TGTGCCAGCAGCTGGACTAGCGGGGGGGCCGACAATGAGCAGTTCTTC. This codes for CASSWTSGGADNEQFF.

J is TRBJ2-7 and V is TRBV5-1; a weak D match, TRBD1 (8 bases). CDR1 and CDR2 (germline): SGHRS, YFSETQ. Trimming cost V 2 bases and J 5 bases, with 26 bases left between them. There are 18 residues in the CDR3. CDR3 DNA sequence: TGCGCCAGCAGCTTTCTACGGGGACAGGTGGGGGGGGGAAACGAGCAGTACTTC. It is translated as CASSFLRGQVGGGNEQYF.

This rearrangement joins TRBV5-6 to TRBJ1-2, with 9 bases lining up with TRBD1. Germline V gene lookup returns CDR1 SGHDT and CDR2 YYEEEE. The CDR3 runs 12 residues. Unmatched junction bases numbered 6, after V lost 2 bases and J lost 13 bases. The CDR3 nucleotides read TGTGCCAGCAGCTTTACAGGGGGCCGTATCACCTTC. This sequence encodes CASSFTGGRITF. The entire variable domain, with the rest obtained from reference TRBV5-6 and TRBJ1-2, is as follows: DAGVTQSPTHLIKTRGQQVTLRCSPKSGHDTVSWYQQALGQGPQFIFQYYEEEERQRGNFPDRFSGHQFPNYSSELNVNALLLGDSALYLCASSFTGGRITFGSGTRLTVV.

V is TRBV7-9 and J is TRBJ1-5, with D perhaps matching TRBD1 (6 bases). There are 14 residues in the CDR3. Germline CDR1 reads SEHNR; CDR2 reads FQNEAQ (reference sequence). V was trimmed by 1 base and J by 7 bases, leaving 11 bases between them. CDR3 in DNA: TGTGCCAGCAGCTTAGGGGGGCGCGAGCAGCCCCAGCATTTT. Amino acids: CASSLGGREQPQHF.